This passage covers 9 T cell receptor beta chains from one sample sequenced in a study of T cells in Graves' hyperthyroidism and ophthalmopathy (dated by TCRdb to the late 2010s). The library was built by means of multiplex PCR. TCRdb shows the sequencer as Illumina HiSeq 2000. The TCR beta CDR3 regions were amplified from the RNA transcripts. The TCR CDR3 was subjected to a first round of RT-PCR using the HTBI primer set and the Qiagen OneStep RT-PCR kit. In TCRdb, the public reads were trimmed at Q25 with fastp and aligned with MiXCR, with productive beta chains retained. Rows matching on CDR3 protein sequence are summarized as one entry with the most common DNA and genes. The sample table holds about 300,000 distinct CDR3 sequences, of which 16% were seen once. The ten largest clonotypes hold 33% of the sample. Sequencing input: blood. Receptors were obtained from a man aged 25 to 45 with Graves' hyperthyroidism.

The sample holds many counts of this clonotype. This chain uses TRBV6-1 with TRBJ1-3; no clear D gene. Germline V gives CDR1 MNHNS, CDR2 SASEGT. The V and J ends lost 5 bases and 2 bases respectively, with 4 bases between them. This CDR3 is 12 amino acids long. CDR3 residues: CASSLTGNTIYF. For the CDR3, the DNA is TGTGCCAGCAGTCTGACTGGAAACACCATATATTTT.

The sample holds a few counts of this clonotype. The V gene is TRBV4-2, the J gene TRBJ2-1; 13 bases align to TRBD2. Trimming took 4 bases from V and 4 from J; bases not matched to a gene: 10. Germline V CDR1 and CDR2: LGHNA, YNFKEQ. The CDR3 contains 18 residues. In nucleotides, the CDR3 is TGTGCCAGCAGCCCCACGTCCAGGACTAGCGGGAGATACAATGAGCAGTTCTTC. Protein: CASSPTSRTSGRYNEQFF.

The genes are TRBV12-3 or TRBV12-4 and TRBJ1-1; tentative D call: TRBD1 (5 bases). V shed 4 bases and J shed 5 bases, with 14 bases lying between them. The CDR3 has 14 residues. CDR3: CASSWARVGTEAFF. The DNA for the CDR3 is TGTGCCAGCAGTTGGGCCAGGGTCGGGACTGAAGCTTTCTTT.

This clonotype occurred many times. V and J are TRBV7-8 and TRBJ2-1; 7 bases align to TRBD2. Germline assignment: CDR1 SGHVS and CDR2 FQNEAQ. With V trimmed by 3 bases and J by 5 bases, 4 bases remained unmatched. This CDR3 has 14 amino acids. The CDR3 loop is CASSLSGTNNEQFF. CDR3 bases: TGTGCCAGCAGCTTGTCCGGGACTAACAATGAGCAGTTCTTC. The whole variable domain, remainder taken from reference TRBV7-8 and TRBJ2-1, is GAGVSQSPRYKVAKRGQDVALRCDPISGHVSLFWYQQALGQGPEFLTYFQNEAQLDKSGLPSDRFFAERPEGSVSTLKIQRTQQEDSAVYLCASSLSGTNNEQFFGPGTRLTVL.

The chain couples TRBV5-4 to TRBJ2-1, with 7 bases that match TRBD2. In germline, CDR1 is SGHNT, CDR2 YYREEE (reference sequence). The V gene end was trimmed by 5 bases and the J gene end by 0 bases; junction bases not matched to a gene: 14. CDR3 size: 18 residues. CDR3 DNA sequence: TGTGCCAGCAGTTATATTCTTATAGCGGGTAGCTCCTACAATGAGCAGTTCTTC. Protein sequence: CASSYILIAGSSYNEQFF.

CDR3 DNA: TGTGCCAGCACCTTGAGGACAGGGGGAATAAGATCCTACGAGCAGTACTTC. Protein product: CASTLRTGGIRSYEQYF. The chain employs TRBV6-2 or TRBV6-3 and TRBJ2-7; 10 bases align to TRBD1. The CDR3 extends over 17 amino acids. J lost 1 base, V lost 7 bases, and 13 bases had no gene match. The germline V gene encodes CDR1 MNHEY and CDR2 SVGEGT.

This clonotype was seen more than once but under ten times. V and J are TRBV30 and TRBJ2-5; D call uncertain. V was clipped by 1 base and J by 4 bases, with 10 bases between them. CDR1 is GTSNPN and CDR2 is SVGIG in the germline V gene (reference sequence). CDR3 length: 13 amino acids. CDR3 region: CAWSGNSRETQYF. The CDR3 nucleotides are TGTGCCTGGAGTGGGAACAGTCGAGAGACCCAGTACTTC.

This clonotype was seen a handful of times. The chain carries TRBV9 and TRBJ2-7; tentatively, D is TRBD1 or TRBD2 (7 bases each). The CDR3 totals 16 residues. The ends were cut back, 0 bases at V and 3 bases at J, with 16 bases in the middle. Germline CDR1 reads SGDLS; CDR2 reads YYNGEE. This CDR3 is CASSVAGGQVGYEQYF. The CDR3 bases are TGTGCCAGCAGCGTAGCGGGAGGACAGGTCGGCTACGAGCAGTACTTC. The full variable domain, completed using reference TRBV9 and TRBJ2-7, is DSGVTQTPKHLITATGQRVTLRCSPRSGDLSVYWYQQSLDQGLQFLIQYYNGEERAKGNILERFSAQQFPDLHSELNLSSLELGDSALYFCASSVAGGQVGYEQYFGPGTRLTVT.

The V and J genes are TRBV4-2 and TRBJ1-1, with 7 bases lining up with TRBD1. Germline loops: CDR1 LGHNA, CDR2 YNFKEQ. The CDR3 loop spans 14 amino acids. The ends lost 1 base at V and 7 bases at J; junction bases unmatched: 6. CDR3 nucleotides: TGTGCCAGCAGCCAAGGGCGGCAGGGGGATGAAGCTTTCTTT. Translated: CASSQGRQGDEAFF.